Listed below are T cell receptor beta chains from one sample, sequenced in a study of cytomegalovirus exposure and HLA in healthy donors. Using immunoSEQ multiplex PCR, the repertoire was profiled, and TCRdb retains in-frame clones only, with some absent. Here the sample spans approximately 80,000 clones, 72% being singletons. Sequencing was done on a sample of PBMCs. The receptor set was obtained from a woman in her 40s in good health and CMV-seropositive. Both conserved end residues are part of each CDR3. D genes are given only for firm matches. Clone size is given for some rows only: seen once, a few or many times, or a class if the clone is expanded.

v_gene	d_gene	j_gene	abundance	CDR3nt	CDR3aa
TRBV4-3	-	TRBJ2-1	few	TGCGCCAGCAGTGTGTCGGAGGTGGATGAGCAGTTCTTC	CASSVSEVDEQFF
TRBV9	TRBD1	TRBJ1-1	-	TGTGCCAGCAGCGTCCTCCTCGACCGGGGACAGCAGAACACTGAAGCTTTCTTT	CASSVLLDRGQQNTEAFF
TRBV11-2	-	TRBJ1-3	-	TGTGCCAGCAGCGAACAGAGCTCTGGAAACACCATATATTTT	CASSEQSSGNTIYF
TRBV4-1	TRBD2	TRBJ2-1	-	TGCGCCAGCAGCCTTCTTAACAGCGGGAGGTCCTACAATGAGCAGTTCTTC	CASSLLNSGRSYNEQFF
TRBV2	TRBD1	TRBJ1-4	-	TGTGCCAGCAGGCTGACAGGGGCCTCTGCAACTAATGAAAAACTGTTTTTT	CASRLTGASATNEKLFF
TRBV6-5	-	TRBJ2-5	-	TGTGCCAGCAGTTACTATCAGCGATCTGAGACCCAGTACTTC	CASSYYQRSETQYF
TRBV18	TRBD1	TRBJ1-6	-	TGTGCCAGCTCACGGGACAGGGGAGCCAATTCACCCCTCCACTTT	CASSRDRGANSPLHF
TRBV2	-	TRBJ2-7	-	TGTGCCAGCAGTGAGTCCCAGGGCGGCCTAGACGAGCAGTACTTC	CASSESQGGLDEQYF
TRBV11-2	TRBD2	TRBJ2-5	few	TGTGCCAGCAGCTTAGAGGCACTAGCGGGAGGGCCGGAGACCCAGTACTTC	CASSLEALAGGPETQYF
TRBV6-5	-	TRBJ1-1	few	TGTGCCAGCAGAGAGGACACTGAAGCTTTCTTT	CASREDTEAFF
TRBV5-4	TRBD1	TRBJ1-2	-	TGTGCCAGCAGCTGGGACAGGGACTCCAGCGGCTACACCTTC	CASSWDRDSSGYTF
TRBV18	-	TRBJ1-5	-	TGTGCCAGCTCACCGGGGAGAGATCAGCCCCAGCATTTT	CASSPGRDQPQHF
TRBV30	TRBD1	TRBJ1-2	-	TGTGCCACGAAGACAGGGAACTATGGCTACACCTTC	CATKTGNYGYTF
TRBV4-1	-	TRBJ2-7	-	TGCGCCAGCAGGCCCGATGAGGAGACCCCCTACGAGCAGTACTTC	CASRPDEETPYEQYF
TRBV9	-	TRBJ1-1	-	TGTGCCAGCAGCGTTGGGCAAACGAACACTGAAGCTTTCTTT	CASSVGQTNTEAFF
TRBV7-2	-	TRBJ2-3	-	TGTGCCAGCAGTCCCCGCCCGGGGATCGCAGATACGCAGTATTTT	CASSPRPGIADTQYF
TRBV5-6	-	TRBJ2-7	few	TGTGCCAGCAGCTCCTCAGGGCACAACGAGCAGTACTTC	CASSSSGHNEQYF
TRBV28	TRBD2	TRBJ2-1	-	TGTGCCAGCAGTCCAGGCCGACGGGGGGGTCCCCACGAGCAGTTCTTC	CASSPGRRGGPHEQFF
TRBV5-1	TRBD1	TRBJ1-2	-	TGCGCCAGCAGCTCGGGAGACAGGGATGGCTACACCTTC	CASSSGDRDGYTF
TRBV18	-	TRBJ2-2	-	TGTGCCAGCTCACCACAAGGGGCGCCAACCGGGGAGCTGTTTTTT	CASSPQGAPTGELFF
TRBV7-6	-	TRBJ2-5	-	TGTGCCAGCAGCTTGGGGGCCGAAGAGACCCAGTACTTC	CASSLGAEETQYF
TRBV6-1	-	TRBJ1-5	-	TGTGCCAGCAGAGAGACAGAGAATCAGCCCCAGCATTTT	CASRETENQPQHF
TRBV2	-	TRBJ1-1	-	TGTGCCAGCAGCACAGCACAGAACACTGAAGCTTTCTTT	CASSTAQNTEAFF
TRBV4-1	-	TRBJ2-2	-	TGCGCCAGCAGCCCCACTAGTGAGCGGTACACCGGGGAGCTGTTTTTT	CASSPTSERYTGELFF
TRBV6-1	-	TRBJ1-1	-	TGTGCCAGCAGTGGAGTGGGGCCAGCAGGGATGAACACTGAAGCTTTCTTT	CASSGVGPAGMNTEAFF
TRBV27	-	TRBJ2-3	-	TGTGCCAGCAGTTATGCGGATGGGGATACGCAGTATTTT	CASSYADGDTQYF
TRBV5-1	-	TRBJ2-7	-	TGCGCCAGCAGCTCCGGGCAGGGTTGGGAATACGAGCAGTACTTC	CASSSGQGWEYEQYF
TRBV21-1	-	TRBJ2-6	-	TGTGCCAGCAGCAACAGGGCGAAAACTGGGGCCAACGTCCTGACTTTC	CASSNRAKTGANVLTF
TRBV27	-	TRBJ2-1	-	TGTGCCAGCAGTGCCCAAGCGGAGCAGTTCTTC	CASSAQAEQFF
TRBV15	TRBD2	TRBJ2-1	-	TGTGCCACCAGCAGGGAAGTAGCGGGAGTAGGGAATGAGCAGTTCTTC	CATSREVAGVGNEQFF
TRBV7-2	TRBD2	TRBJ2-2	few	TGTGCCAGCACCCCCATTAGACTAGCGGGAGAGGGCGGGGAGCTGTTTTTT	CASTPIRLAGEGGELFF
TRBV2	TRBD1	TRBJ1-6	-	TGTGCCAGCAGTGTGGGACAGGGAAGTTCACCCCTCCACTTT	CASSVGQGSSPLHF
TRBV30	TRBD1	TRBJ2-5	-	TGTGCCTGGAGTATAGGACAGGGGGAGGGGACCCAGTACTTC	CAWSIGQGEGTQYF
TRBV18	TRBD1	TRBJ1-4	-	TGTGCCAGCTCACCACTGGGACAGGGAAATGAAAAACTGTTTTTT	CASSPLGQGNEKLFF
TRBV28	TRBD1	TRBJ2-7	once	TGTGCCAGCAGTTACCCCGGGACAGGGGCATACGAGCAGTACTTC	CASSYPGTGAYEQYF
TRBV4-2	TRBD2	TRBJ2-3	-	TGTGCCAGCAGCCAAGATTTGAGACTAGCGGGAGTCACAGATACGCAGTATTTT	CASSQDLRLAGVTDTQYF
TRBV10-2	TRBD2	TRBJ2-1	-	TGCGCCAGCAGTGTTAGCGGGGGATACAATGAGCAGTTCTTC	CASSVSGGYNEQFF
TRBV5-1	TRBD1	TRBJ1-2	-	TGCGCCAGCAGCTTGGTAGGACAGGGATTGTTTGGCTACACCTTC	CASSLVGQGLFGYTF
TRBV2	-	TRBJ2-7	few	TGTGCCAGCAGTCAGTCTGGCCTAGTTCGGTACTTC	CASSQSGLVRYF
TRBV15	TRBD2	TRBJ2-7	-	TGTGCCACCAGCAGAGGGTCGGGAGGTCTCTACGAGCAGTACTTC	CATSRGSGGLYEQYF
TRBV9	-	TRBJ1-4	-	TGTGCCAGCAGCGCCCGACCAGGAACTAATGAAAAACTGTTTTTT	CASSARPGTNEKLFF
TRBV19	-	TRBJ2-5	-	TGTGCCAGTAGAGGACAGAGTCAAGAGACCCAGTACTTC	CASRGQSQETQYF
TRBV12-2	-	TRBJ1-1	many	TGTGCAAGTCGCTTAGCGAGGGTGGAGGGACGGGGCGACACTGAAGCTTTCTTT	CASRLARVEGRGDTEAFF
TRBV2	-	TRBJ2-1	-	TGTGCCAGCAAGGTGGGCCCCGATTACAATGAGCAGTTCTTC	CASKVGPDYNEQFF
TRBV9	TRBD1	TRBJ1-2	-	TGTGCCAGCAGCGTGGCAGGGGGCCCTGGCTACACCTTC	CASSVAGGPGYTF
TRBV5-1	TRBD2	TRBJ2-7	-	TGCGCCAGCGGACTAGCGGGGCCTAGCGAGCAGTACTTC	CASGLAGPSEQYF
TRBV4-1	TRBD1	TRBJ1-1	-	TGCGCCAGCAGCCACCAGGGGGCGACTGAAGCTTTCTTT	CASSHQGATEAFF
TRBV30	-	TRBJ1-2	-	TGTGCCTGGAGTCCAGGGTCATCCTACTATGGCTACACCTTC	CAWSPGSSYYGYTF
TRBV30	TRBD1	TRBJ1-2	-	TGTGCCTGGAGTCCTTTGACAGGGGGAAATGGCTACACCTTC	CAWSPLTGGNGYTF
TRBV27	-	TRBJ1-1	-	TGTGCCAGCAGTTTTTCTAGACAGGACGAAGCTTTCTTT	CASSFSRQDEAFF
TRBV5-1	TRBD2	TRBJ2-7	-	TGCGCCAGCAGCACGGGCGCCGGGACTAGCTCCCACTACGAGCAGTACTTC	CASSTGAGTSSHYEQYF
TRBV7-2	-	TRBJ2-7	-	TGTGCCAGCAGCTTATTTCAGGGGCATTACGAGCAGTACTTC	CASSLFQGHYEQYF
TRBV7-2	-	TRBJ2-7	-	TGTGCCAGCAGCTACAAGTGGGGGGTTGGCGAGCAGTACTTC	CASSYKWGVGEQYF
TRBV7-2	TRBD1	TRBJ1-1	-	TGTGCCAGCAGCCTGCGGGAGGGGGCAACTGAAGCTTTCTTT	CASSLREGATEAFF